These 19 T cell receptor beta chains originate from one sample sequenced in a study of chemoradiotherapy in HPV16-positive cancers. The protocol was immunoSEQ multiplex PCR, while the TCRdb copy is restricted to in-frame clones and leaves out a portion. This sample carries 900 to 1,200 clones, approximately 85% of them seen once, and the ten largest clones take more than 8.5%. The sequencing used tumor tissue, collected from a patient who underwent chemoradiotherapy. Receptors originate from a human donor with HPV-associated anogenital cancer.

V and J are TRBV19 and TRBJ2-5; the D call may be TRBD1 or TRBD2 (6 bases each). The CDR3 sequence is 14 residues long. Trimming left V 3 bases short and J 2 bases short, with 10 bases between. Germline V gene sequence: CDR1 LNHDA, CDR2 SQIVND (reference sequence). The CDR3 loop is CASSMRGGQETQYF. DNA of the CDR3: TGTGCCAGTAGTATGAGAGGGGGGCAAGAGACCCAGTACTTC. The variable domain in full, with the rest retrieved from reference TRBV19 and TRBJ2-5, is DGGITQSPKYLFRKEGQNVTLSCEQNLNHDAMYWYRQDPGQGLRLIYYSQIVNDFQKGDIAEGYSVSREKKESFPLTVTSAQKNPTAFYLCASSMRGGQETQYFGPGTRLLVL.

CDR3 bases: TGTGCCAGCAGGGGGACTAGCTTAAATGAGCAGTTCTTC. The encoded protein is CASRGTSLNEQFF. The rearrangement uses TRBV28 and TRBJ2-1; 9 bases fit TRBD2. With V trimmed by 6 bases and J by 7 bases, 4 bases remained unmatched. This CDR3 contains 13 residues. Germline V lookup: CDR1 MDHEN, CDR2 SYDVKM.

CDR3 sequence: CASSVQEGGDGYTF. CDR3 nucleotides: TGTGCCAGCAGTGTCCAGGAGGGAGGAGATGGCTACACCTTC. The chain employs TRBV2 and TRBJ1-2; D unclear. The V and J ends lost 4 bases and 6 bases respectively, with 15 bases between them. Germline V CDR1 and CDR2: SNHLY, FYNNEI. The CDR3 consists of 14 residues.

V and J are TRBV5-8 and TRBJ2-3, with TRBD2 matching over 13 bases. The CDR3 runs 15 residues. Trimming took 3 bases from V and 6 from J; bases not matched to a gene: 4. In germline, CDR1 is SGHTS, CDR2 YDEGEE. CDR3 region: CASSWGLAGSDTQYF. DNA of the CDR3: TGTGCCAGCAGCTGGGGACTAGCGGGATCCGATACGCAGTATTTT.

The V call is TRBV7-3, the J call TRBJ2-3; 11 bases map to TRBD2. Losses at the gene ends were 5 bases for V and 6 bases for J; bases not matched to a gene: 4. Germline-derived CDR1 and CDR2 are SGHTA and FQGTGA. The CDR3 loop spans 14 amino acids. The CDR3 spells CASSASGGRDTQYF. DNA for the CDR3: TGTGCCAGCAGCGCTAGCGGGGGGAGGGATACGCAGTATTTT.

This chain joins TRBV14 and TRBJ2-7; D may be TRBD1 (5 bases). The V and J ends lost 4 bases and 7 bases respectively, with 14 bases between them. Germline values: CDR1 SGHDN, CDR2 FVKESK. The CDR3 has 13 amino acids. This chain's CDR3 is CASSPRAYLEQYF. The CDR3 DNA follows: TGTGCCAGCAGCCCCAGGGCTTACTTGGAGCAGTACTTC.

This chain links TRBV6-6 with TRBJ1-4; possibly TRBD1 for D (5 bases). CDR1 and CDR2 (germline): MNHNY, SVGAGI (reference sequence). The V gene lost 5 bases and the J gene lost 12 bases, with 13 bases spanning the gap. The CDR3 consists of 12 residues. In DNA, the CDR3 is TGTGCCAGCAGTCAGCTTTTGGGGGAACTGTTTTTT. Translating gives CASSQLLGELFF.

The sample holds one count of this clone. The chain is built from TRBV19 and TRBJ1-6, with 9 bases that match TRBD1. V shed 5 bases and J 0 bases; nucleotides not matched to a gene: 5. Germline assignment: CDR1 LNHDA and CDR2 SQIVND (reference sequence). This CDR3 region has 17 residues. CDR3 nucleotide sequence: TGTGCCAGTAGTGACCAGACAGGGGGCTCCTATAATTCACCCCTCCACTTT. Amino acids: CASSDQTGGSYNSPLHF.

This clone was seen more than once but under ten times. This chain links TRBV10-3 with TRBJ2-7, with D perhaps matching TRBD1 (6 bases). Per germline, CDR1 ENHRY and CDR2 SYGVKD. V lost 6 bases and J 5 bases, leaving 14 bases between the germline ends. The CDR3 sequence is 13 residues long. CDR3 coding DNA: TGTGCCATCAGGCCCGATGACAGGAACGAGCAGTACTTC. It is translated as CAIRPDDRNEQYF.

V gene TRBV7-2 combines with J gene TRBJ2-7, with D perhaps TRBD1 (6 bases). The CDR3 consists of 13 residues. Germline CDR1 is SGHTA and CDR2 is FQGNSA. Between the trimmed V and J ends, which lost 5 bases and 2 bases, there was a span of 10 bases. The CDR3 region is CASSPTGPYEQYF. The CDR3 region has the DNA TGTGCCAGCAGCCCGACAGGCCCCTACGAGCAGTACTTC.

The rearrangement links TRBV5-6 to TRBJ2-3; TRBD1 matches at 8 bases. Germline V gene data show CDR1 as SGHDT and CDR2 as YYEEEE. The CDR3 totals 19 residues. J lost 2 bases, V lost 4 bases, and 18 bases had no gene match. DNA for the CDR3: TGTGCCAGCAGCCCGGGGACAGGAACAGGTTGGAGAAACACAGATACGCAGTATTTT. Its protein is CASSPGTGTGWRNTDTQYF.

V usage is TRBV5-1 and J usage is TRBJ2-3, with 11 positions matching TRBD2. Germline lookup yields CDR1 SGHRS and CDR2 YFSETQ. V was clipped by 0 bases and J by 6 bases; unmatched bases: 6. The CDR3 runs to 16 residues. CDR3 sequence: CASSLGTSGSGDTQYF. In nucleotides, the CDR3 is TGCGCCAGCAGCTTGGGTACTAGCGGGAGCGGGGATACGCAGTATTTT.

The chain couples TRBV14 to TRBJ2-2; D is unresolved. The V end was cut by 2 bases, the J end by 4 bases, with 17 bases between. CDR1 SGHDN and CDR2 FVKESK come from the germline V gene. This CDR3 region has 17 residues. The DNA for the CDR3 is TGTGCCAGCAGCCAAAGGGCCCTCGGGCGATTCACCGGGGAGCTGTTTTTT. Translated, it gives CASSQRALGRFTGELFF. The variable domain in full, with the rest retrieved from reference TRBV14 and TRBJ2-2, is EAGVTQFPSHSVIEKGQTVTLRCDPISGHDNLYWYRRVMGKEIKFLLHFVKESKQDESGMPNNRFLAERTGGTYSTLKVQPAELEDSGVYFCASSQRALGRFTGELFFGEGSRLTVL.

The rearrangement links TRBV2 to TRBJ2-3; tentative D call: TRBD2 (7 bases). The CDR3 is 16 residues long. V lost 1 base, J lost 6 bases, and 17 bases lay in between. The germline V gene has CDR1 SNHLY and CDR2 FYNNEI. This chain's CDR3 is CASSEVGGALADTQYF. The CDR3 nucleotides are TGTGCCAGCAGTGAAGTGGGGGGGGCACTCGCGGATACGCAGTATTTT.

The V gene is TRBV19, the J gene TRBJ1-2, with no clear D. In germline, CDR1 is LNHDA, CDR2 SQIVND (reference sequence). This CDR3 is 15 amino acids long. V lost 4 bases, J lost 4 bases, and 16 bases lay in between. The CDR3 sequence: CASSTSGSKAYGYTF. In DNA, the CDR3 is TGTGCCAGTAGTACCTCCGGGTCGAAGGCCTATGGCTACACCTTC.

The chain recombines TRBV21-1 with TRBJ2-7; the D call of TRBD2 is as the table states it, not checked on the DNA. TRBV21-1 is described as a pseudogene. The CDR3 is 16 amino acids. CDR3 residues: CASFPGAQGGPYEQYF. The CDR3 DNA reads as TGTGCCAGCTTCCCCGGAGCTCAGGGAGGCCCCTACGAGCAGTACTTC.

The V and J genes are TRBV15 and TRBJ2-1; TRBD1 agrees at 10 bases. The V gene's germline CDR1 is LNHNV and CDR2 YYDKDF (reference sequence). Trimming removed 9 bases from V and 7 bases from J; junction bases left unmatched: 12. This CDR3 spans 15 amino acids. In nucleotides, the CDR3 is TGTGCCACGGAAGATTCGGGACAGGGGAGGAATGAGCAGTTCTTC. Protein product: CATEDSGQGRNEQFF.

J is TRBJ2-5 and V is TRBV5-6, with TRBD2 matching 13 bases. This CDR3 contains 15 residues. CDR1 is SGHDT and CDR2 is YYEEEE in the germline V gene. Losses at the gene ends were 4 bases for V and 2 bases for J; bases not matched to a gene: 2. CDR3 loop: CASSRTSGGQETQYF. In nucleotides, the CDR3 is TGTGCCAGCAGCAGGACTAGCGGGGGACAAGAGACCCAGTACTTC.

This chain links TRBV7-6 with TRBJ2-5; 9 bases agree with TRBD2. The tail of the sequence fits TRBJ2-7 better, so the J call may be wrong. The CDR3 consists of 14 residues. Germline assignment: CDR1 SGHVS and CDR2 FNYEAQ. The CDR3 sequence is CASSLAAGGVEQYF. The CDR3 coding sequence is TGTGCCAGCAGCTTAGCAGCGGGAGGAGTCGAGCAGTACTTC.